The rows below give T cell receptor beta chains drawn from one sample of a study of cytomegalovirus exposure and HLA in healthy donors. TCRdb's copy holds only in-frame clones and misses some; the assay was immunoSEQ multiplex PCR. The sample consists of some 160,000 clones, 70% to 80% of them appearing once. What was sequenced was PBMCs. Receptors originate from a male donor in good health and CMV-seronegative. Both conserved end residues are part of each CDR3. A D gene is named only where the DNA matches it firmly. Only part of the rows carry a size: once, few, many, or a class if the clone is expanded.

d_gene: TRBD1
j_gene: TRBJ1-3
abundance: .
v_gene: TRBV5-1
CDR3nt: TGCGCCAGCAGCCCGACAGGGAGCGGAAACACCATATATTTT
CDR3aa: CASSPTGSGNTIYF

d_gene: .
j_gene: TRBJ1-1
abundance: .
v_gene: TRBV27
CDR3nt: TGTGCCAGCAGTTCGAGATCGACACTGAACACTGAAGCTTTCTTT
CDR3aa: CASSSRSTLNTEAFF

d_gene: TRBD2
j_gene: TRBJ2-5
abundance: .
v_gene: TRBV29-1
CDR3nt: TGCAGCGCAGGACTAGCGTTGGAGACCCAGTACTTC
CDR3aa: CSAGLALETQYF

d_gene: .
j_gene: TRBJ2-7
abundance: .
v_gene: TRBV6-5
CDR3nt: TGTGCCAGCAGTCCCAGGCAGTCCTACGAGCAGTACTTC
CDR3aa: CASSPRQSYEQYF

d_gene: TRBD2
j_gene: TRBJ2-4
abundance: .
v_gene: TRBV30
CDR3nt: TGTGCCTGGAGACCCGCGGGGGGTCAAAACATTCAGTACTTC
CDR3aa: CAWRPAGGQNIQYF

d_gene: .
j_gene: TRBJ2-7
abundance: .
v_gene: TRBV10-2
CDR3nt: TGCGCCAGCTCGTTACTGATGCATTCCTACGAGCAGTACTTC
CDR3aa: CASSLLMHSYEQYF

d_gene: .
j_gene: TRBJ2-4
abundance: .
v_gene: TRBV7-9
CDR3nt: TGTGCCAGCAGCCCGGACACGCTAGCCAAAAACATTCAGTACTTC
CDR3aa: CASSPDTLAKNIQYF

d_gene: .
j_gene: TRBJ1-4
abundance: .
v_gene: TRBV6-1
CDR3nt: TGTGCCAGCAGCACCGGACAGCCTTCTAATGAAAAACTGTTTTTT
CDR3aa: CASSTGQPSNEKLFF

d_gene: TRBD2
j_gene: TRBJ2-3
abundance: .
v_gene: TRBV4-2
CDR3nt: TGTGCCAGCAGCCAAGATACTAGCGGGGGCACAGATACGCAGTATTTT
CDR3aa: CASSQDTSGGTDTQYF

d_gene: .
j_gene: TRBJ2-7
abundance: .
v_gene: TRBV2
CDR3nt: TGTGCCAGCACTCGCGACAGAACCTACGAGCAGTACTTC
CDR3aa: CASTRDRTYEQYF

d_gene: .
j_gene: TRBJ2-3
abundance: once
v_gene: TRBV30
CDR3nt: TGTGCCTGGAGTGTCGGCGGGGTTAGCACAGATACGCAGTATTTT
CDR3aa: CAWSVGGVSTDTQYF

d_gene: TRBD1
j_gene: TRBJ2-5
abundance: .
v_gene: TRBV29-1
CDR3nt: TGCAGCGTTGATGGACAGGGGGTTGTAGAGACCCAGTACTTC
CDR3aa: CSVDGQGVVETQYF

d_gene: TRBD2
j_gene: TRBJ2-1
abundance: .
v_gene: TRBV7-2
CDR3nt: TGTGCCAGCAGCTCCCGACCTAGCGGGCGCGATGAGCAGTTCTTC
CDR3aa: CASSSRPSGRDEQFF

d_gene: .
j_gene: TRBJ1-5
abundance: .
v_gene: TRBV27
CDR3nt: TGTGCCAGCAGTCGACTGGGGCAGGGCGAGCAGCCCCAGCATTTT
CDR3aa: CASSRLGQGEQPQHF

d_gene: .
j_gene: TRBJ1-1
abundance: .
v_gene: TRBV7-8
CDR3nt: TGTGCCAGCAGCCGTCATGGCCTGGACACTGAAGCTTTCTTT
CDR3aa: CASSRHGLDTEAFF

d_gene: .
j_gene: TRBJ2-3
abundance: .
v_gene: TRBV5-1
CDR3nt: TGCGCCAGCAGCTTGGCCGGCAGGGTCGGTCCAGATACGCAGTATTTT
CDR3aa: CASSLAGRVGPDTQYF

d_gene: .
j_gene: TRBJ2-7
abundance: .
v_gene: TRBV14
CDR3nt: TGTGCCAGCAGCCAATTGGCAGGGTACGAGCAGTACTTC
CDR3aa: CASSQLAGYEQYF